The 16 T cell receptor beta chains reported below all come from one sample, sequenced in a study of cytomegalovirus exposure and HLA in healthy donors. The PCR employed 60 Vbeta primers together with 13 Jbeta primers. Sequencing was performed with immunoSEQ multiplex PCR; in TCRdb, only in-frame clones are kept and a portion is missing. In the table there are some 110,000 clones, 76% of which are singletons. Sequences were obtained from PBMCs. These receptor sequences come from a woman between 18 and 29 years old in good health and CMV-seropositive.

The rearrangement uses TRBV10-3 and TRBJ1-1, with TRBD1 identical over 10 bases. Trimming removed 7 bases from V and 0 bases from J; junction bases left unmatched: 8. This CDR3 has 16 amino acids. CDR1 and CDR2 from the germline V gene are ENHRY and SYGVKD. The CDR3 DNA reads TGTGCCATCACCAAGGACAGGGGGGCCGTGAACACTGAAGCTTTCTTT. Its protein is CAITKDRGAVNTEAFF.

The chain is built from TRBV5-1 and TRBJ2-1, with 11 bases that match TRBD2. CDR3 length equals 16 residues. V was pared by 4 bases and J by 9 bases, with 12 bases of the junction left unmatched. Germline CDR1 is SGHRS and CDR2 is YFSETQ. The CDR3, as DNA: TGCGCCAGCAGCCTTATCACTAGCGGGAGTAGACGTGAGCAGTTCTTC. Translation gives CASSLITSGSRREQFF.

CDR3 residues: CATSDAFDLAKNIQYF. CDR3 nucleotide sequence: TGTGCCACCAGCGATGCCTTTGACTTAGCCAAAAACATTCAGTACTTC. The rearrangement links TRBV15 to TRBJ2-4; D is unclear. CDR3 length: 16 amino acids. V was pared by 5 bases and J by 0 bases, with 14 bases between. CDR1 is LNHNV, CDR2 YYDKDF, per germline (reference sequence).

The chain is built from TRBV9 and TRBJ2-1; 7 bases map to TRBD2. Germline CDR1 reads SGDLS; CDR2 reads YYNGEE. This CDR3 contains 12 residues. With 0 bases clipped from V and 10 bases from J, the junction kept 1 base outside the gene matches. CDR3 amino acids: CASSVETSEQFF. CDR3 in DNA: TGTGCCAGCAGCGTAGAGACTAGCGAGCAGTTCTTC.

The rearrangement uses TRBV6-1 and TRBJ1-1; maybe TRBD1 (6 bases). CDR3 length: 14 amino acids. The V end was cut by 8 bases, the J end by 5 bases, with 18 bases between. Germline-derived CDR1 and CDR2 are MNHNS and SASEGT. CDR3 protein: CASVTGLRGTEAFF. In DNA, the CDR3 is TGTGCCAGCGTTACAGGGTTAAGGGGGACTGAAGCTTTCTTT.

The chain recombines TRBV9 with TRBJ1-1; 8 nucleotides line up with TRBD1. The germline gives CDR1 SGDLS, CDR2 YYNGEE. The CDR3 has 15 residues. The V and J ends lost 4 bases and 4 bases, in that order; junction bases with no gene match: 9. The CDR3 is CASSWGTGRGTEAFF. CDR3 nucleotide sequence: TGTGCCAGCAGCTGGGGGACAGGCCGGGGCACTGAAGCTTTCTTT. The complete variable domain, with remaining parts taken from reference TRBV9 and TRBJ1-1, reads DSGVTQTPKHLITATGQRVTLRCSPRSGDLSVYWYQQSLDQGLQFLIQYYNGEERAKGNILERFSAQQFPDLHSELNLSSLELGDSALYFCASSWGTGRGTEAFFGQGTRLTVV.

V gene TRBV29-1 combines with J gene TRBJ2-5; D call uncertain. Trimming cost V 7 bases and J 4 bases, with 10 bases left between them. Germline lookup yields CDR1 SQVTM and CDR2 ANQGSEA. The length of the CDR3 is 11 residues. CDR3 region: CSATFGETQYF. CDR3 DNA: TGCAGCGCCACATTTGGAGAGACCCAGTACTTC.

The rearrangement uses TRBV28 and TRBJ2-1; D not certain. The CDR3 runs to 14 residues. Trimming took 6 bases from V and 5 from J, leaving 14 bases between them. The germline V gene encodes CDR1 MDHEN and CDR2 SYDVKM. CDR3: CASSHYPDDNEQFF. The CDR3 nucleotides read TGTGCCAGCAGCCACTATCCCGACGACAATGAGCAGTTCTTC.

The chain joins TRBV6-1 to TRBJ2-1; 10 bases are shared with TRBD2. Trimming cost V 6 bases and J 4 bases; bases outside gene matches: 6. The CDR3 extends over 15 amino acids. Germline V gene data show CDR1 as MNHNS and CDR2 as SASEGT. The CDR3 loop is CASSPGLAVYNEQFF. In nucleotides, the CDR3 is TGTGCCAGCAGCCCCGGACTAGCGGTATACAATGAGCAGTTCTTC.

The chain employs TRBV7-3 and TRBJ2-3; 10 bases align to TRBD1. The CDR3 totals 15 residues. The germline V gene encodes CDR1 SGHTA and CDR2 FQGTGA. V lost 5 bases, J lost 4 bases, and 6 bases stayed unmatched. The CDR3 loop is CASSETGGAADTQYF. Written as DNA, the CDR3 is TGTGCCAGCAGCGAGACAGGGGGCGCGGCAGATACGCAGTATTTT.

The chain uses TRBV19 and TRBJ2-7; TRBD1 is a possible D gene (6 bases). CDR3 length: 16 amino acids. V was trimmed by 1 base and J by 3 bases, leaving 16 bases between them. CDR1 and CDR2 (germline): LNHDA, SQIVND (reference sequence). In DNA form, the CDR3 reads TGTGCCAGTAGTATAGGGGACATGTCCGATTTCTACGAGCAGTACTTC. Amino acid sequence: CASSIGDMSDFYEQYF. The full variable domain, rest sourced from reference TRBV19 and TRBJ2-7, is DGGITQSPKYLFRKEGQNVTLSCEQNLNHDAMYWYRQDPGQGLRLIYYSQIVNDFQKGDIAEGYSVSREKKESFPLTVTSAQKNPTAFYLCASSIGDMSDFYEQYFGPGTRLTVT.

This clone was detected ten times or more. CDR3 region: CASSVLANEQFF. The CDR3 DNA reads as TGTGCCAGCAGCGTACTAGCCAATGAGCAGTTCTTC. The V gene is TRBV9, the J gene TRBJ2-1; a weak D match, TRBD2 (5 bases). Germline V gives CDR1 SGDLS, CDR2 YYNGEE. With 1 base removed from V and 6 bases from J, the gap between germline ends came to 5 bases. The CDR3 loop spans 12 amino acids.

The chain links TRBV6-5 to TRBJ1-4, with a tentative D call TRBD1 (6 bases). Trimming pared 6 bases from V and 8 bases from J, leaving 13 bases between. The CDR3 extends over 13 amino acids. Germline V lookup: CDR1 MNHEY, CDR2 SVGAGI. CDR3 in amino acids: CASRGAAQEKLFF. The CDR3 nucleotides read TGTGCCAGCAGGGGGGCCGCGCAGGAAAAACTGTTTTTT.

V and J are TRBV6-1 and TRBJ2-1; D is uncertain. Germline CDR1 reads MNHNS; CDR2 reads SASEGT. The CDR3 is 13 amino acids. Trimming took off 2 bases at V and 6 bases at J, with 8 bases between the two ends. CDR3 DNA sequence: TGTGCCAGCAGTGAAACCCCAGGCAATGAGCAGTTCTTC. Amino acids: CASSETPGNEQFF.

The chain carries TRBV15 and TRBJ2-1; maybe TRBD1 (6 bases). The CDR3 consists of 15 residues. The ends were cut back, 4 bases at V and 3 bases at J, with 13 bases in the middle. Germline V gene data show CDR1 as LNHNV and CDR2 as YYDKDF (reference sequence). This CDR3 is CATSIGGEGYNEQFF. CDR3 in DNA: TGTGCCACCAGCATAGGGGGAGAGGGCTACAATGAGCAGTTCTTC.

This clone was seen a single time. V is TRBV6-5 and J is TRBJ2-2, with D unclear. The CDR3 has 15 amino acids. CDR1 is MNHEY, CDR2 SVGAGI, per germline. V gave up 7 bases and J gave up 0 bases, with 12 bases separating them. For the CDR3, the DNA is TGTGCCAGCACTGTGACCCTAGCGAACACCGGGGAGCTGTTTTTT. Translated: CASTVTLANTGELFF.